The clone carrying this T cell receptor (beta chain) was counted only a few times. Its matching antigen is unknown. Prepared libraries of TCR beta cDNA carried unique molecular identifiers. TCRdb called the PCR reads again in MiXCR, with one record for every CDR3 protein. The sample lists 600,000 to 750,000 distinct CDR3 sequences; approximately 60% were seen once. This sample is part of a study of post-analysis software for immune sequencing data. Overall study context: Recorded disease courses covered relapsing-remitting, secondary progressive and progressive-relapsing multiple sclerosis. Some patients had no subtype annotation. General study findings and limits: Patients used a handful of TRBV segments, including TRBV5-6, TRBV5-1 and TRBV20-1, more often than controls. The F measure placed samples prepared in the same batch into strongly shared clusters. Multiple sclerosis was associated with a significant reduction in normalized Chao1 diversity relative to controls.

In germline, CDR1 is SGHKS, CDR2 YYEKEE (reference sequence). The V and J ends lost 4 bases and 4 bases, in that order; junction bases with no gene match: 10. The CDR3 is 15 amino acids. This sequence originates from a girl aged 2-9 years with multiple sclerosis. The chain joins TRBV5-5 to TRBJ1-2; 7 bases are shared with TRBD1. Source material: blood. In DNA, the CDR3 is TGTGCCAGCAGCCCTACCGCCGGGGACAGCTATGGCTACACCTTC. Protein sequence: CASSPTAGDSYGYTF.